This T cell receptor beta chain was recovered during a study of CD8 T cells in Susac syndrome. Findings and limits, study-wide: The TCR sequencing and HLA analysis in the study involved a relatively small number of individuals, as the study acknowledged.

The RNA input was roughly 0.45 to 1 ug, and it was reverse transcribed with random hexamers. Amplification of TCR beta CDR3 used immunoSEQ multiplex PCR across 54 Vbeta and 13 Jbeta. TCRdb re-analysed the immunoSEQ multiplex PCR reads in MiXCR, keeping a single row per CDR3 protein. The table lists 180,000 or so distinct CDR3 sequences, about 95% of them singletons, with over 0.08% in the top ten. Controls were healthy donors (matched for age and sex). Worth noting for this clonotype: No antigen is known for it.

The CDR3 runs to 15 residues. J was trimmed by 1 base and V by 6 bases; bases with no gene match: 5. The chain is built from TRBV12-3 or TRBV12-4 and TRBJ1-1; 10 bases fit TRBD1. The sequenced material came from CD4+ T cells from PBMCs. The source of this sequence is a human donor in good health. The CDR3 sequence is CASSRRDRGNTEAFF. As DNA, the CDR3 is TGTGCCAGCAGCCGCCGGGACAGGGGGAACACTGAAGCTTTCTTT.